A selection of T cell receptor beta chains follows, all from one sample in a study of blood T cell repertoires in COVID-19. Some clones are missing from TCRdb's copy, which holds only in-frame ones; the method was immunoSEQ multiplex PCR. This table holds more than 85,000 clones, almost 90% found once. The sample was peripheral blood. The source is a man aged 45-65 years with COVID-19, enrolled during active disease. The CDR3 runs from the conserved cysteine through the conserved F or W. The order of the fields is CDR3 DNA, CDR3 protein, clone size, V gene, D gene, J gene. D genes are given only for firm matches. Only part of the rows carry a size: once, few, many, or a class if the clone is expanded.

TGCGCCAGCAGTCCGACAGGGGGCGCGGCTAATGAAAAACTGTTTTTT CASSPTGGAANEKLFF NA TRBV5-1 TRBD1 TRBJ1-4
TGTGCCACCAGCCTAAGCGGGGGACAGAACACTGAAGCTTTCTTT CATSLSGGQNTEAFF NA TRBV15 NA TRBJ1-1
TGTGCCAGCAGTGAGAGCGGGGATTCACCCCTCCACTTT CASSESGDSPLHF NA TRBV6-1 NA TRBJ1-6
TGTGCCAGCAGCCCTCAGCGCGCGGGTCTCACTGAAGCTTTCTTT CASSPQRAGLTEAFF once TRBV7-8 NA TRBJ1-1
TGTGCCATACAGGGAACTAACGAAAAACTGTTTTTT CAIQGTNEKLFF few TRBV10-3 NA TRBJ1-4
TGTGCCAGCAGCCTCTCCGCGGACAGGGGGAACACTGAAGCTTTCTTT CASSLSADRGNTEAFF NA TRBV4-2 TRBD1 TRBJ1-1
TGTGCCAGCAGCTCTAGCCGGGGGTCGGATGAGCAGTTCTTC CASSSSRGSDEQFF NA TRBV7-9 NA TRBJ2-1
TGTGCCAGCAGCTTCGGACAGGGCTACTATGGCTACACCTTC CASSFGQGYYGYTF NA TRBV5-6 TRBD1 TRBJ1-2
TGTGCCACCAGCACAGACGGTAGCAATCAGCCCCAGCATTTT CATSTDGSNQPQHF few TRBV15 NA TRBJ1-5
TGTGCCAGCAGCCCTCTTATAGACGAGCAGTACTTC CASSPLIDEQYF once TRBV7-2 NA TRBJ2-7
TGTGCCAGTAGGGCTGGCGCGGGAATTGAAGCTTTCTTT CASRAGAGIEAFF NA TRBV19 NA TRBJ1-1
TGTGCCAGCAGCTTAGGGGACAGGGCGGGCACAGATACGCAGTATTTT CASSLGDRAGTDTQYF NA TRBV7-6 TRBD1 TRBJ2-3
TGTGCCAGCAGCCGAGGGGGGGAACAGCCCCAGCATTTT CASSRGGEQPQHF NA TRBV11-2 NA TRBJ1-5
TGTGCCAGCAGCCGCGGGGTCCAAGAGACCCAGTACTTC CASSRGVQETQYF once TRBV7-3 NA TRBJ2-5
TGTGCCATCAGTGAAGCGGGAAATCAGCCCCAGCATTTT CAISEAGNQPQHF NA TRBV10-3 NA TRBJ1-5
TGTGCCAGCAGTTCAGGGGTGACGGGCAATCAGCCCCAGCATTTT CASSSGVTGNQPQHF NA TRBV28 NA TRBJ1-5
TGTGCCAGCAGCTTGGGTAGTATTGTGAGCGTGATTGGTGAGACCCAGTACTTC CASSLGSIVSVIGETQYF NA TRBV5-4 NA TRBJ2-5
TGTGCCTGGTCGGGAAGAGGGCTATACAATCAGCCCCAGCATTTT CAWSGRGLYNQPQHF NA TRBV30 NA TRBJ1-5
TGTGCCAGCAGCTTAGGGACTAGCGGGGTAGAGACCCAGTACTTC CASSLGTSGVETQYF once TRBV9 TRBD2 TRBJ2-5
TGTGCCAGCAGGAAACGACAGGGTTATTTTTTATCCTTC CASRKRQGYFLSF NA TRBV12-3/TRBV12-4 TRBD1 TRBJ1-2
TGTGCCAGCAGCGGACGGGATAATCAGCCCCAGCATTTT CASSGRDNQPQHF few TRBV14 NA TRBJ1-5
TGTGCCTGGAGTGTACCGGGGAGCTATGGCTACACCTTC CAWSVPGSYGYTF NA TRBV30 NA TRBJ1-2
TGTGCCAGCAGTTACACAGAAACAGGGAATAATTCACCCCTCCACTTT CASSYTETGNNSPLHF NA TRBV6-6 NA TRBJ1-6
TGTGCCAGCAGCTTGGGCAGCTATAGCAATCAGCCCCAGCATTTT CASSLGSYSNQPQHF NA TRBV7-8 NA TRBJ1-5
TGCGCCAGCAGCCAAGATCGACTCGTCGGCGATGAGCAGTTCTTC CASSQDRLVGDEQFF NA TRBV4-1 NA TRBJ2-1
TGCGCCAGCAGAACTTCCTCGACAGGGAACACTGAAGCTTTCTTT CASRTSSTGNTEAFF NA TRBV10-2 NA TRBJ1-1
TGTGCCAGCAGCGAAAACCGGGACAGGGGGGTCCTTTTC CASSENRDRGVLF NA TRBV3-1/TRBV3-2 TRBD1 TRBJ2-7
TGTGCCAGCAGTTACTCCGAGCGGACAGGGCTGTTAGGGGCTTTCTTT CASSYSERTGLLGAFF NA TRBV6-5 TRBD1 TRBJ1-1
TGTGCCAGCAGTTTACTAAAGGCAGGGCATTCACCCCTCCACTTT CASSLLKAGHSPLHF NA TRBV27 NA TRBJ1-6
TGTGCCTGGAGTTGGCAGGGAAATCAGCCCCAGCATTTT CAWSWQGNQPQHF many TRBV30 NA TRBJ1-5
TGTGCCAGCAGTCGGGACAGGGGGCACTATGGCTACACCTTC CASSRDRGHYGYTF NA TRBV5-4 TRBD1 TRBJ1-2
TGTGCCAGCAGCCCCCACGGGATTCAGGACAGCTATGGCTACACCTTC CASSPHGIQDSYGYTF once TRBV7-9 NA TRBJ1-2
TGTGCCAGCAGTCAAACCGTGGAGTTCAACGAGCAGTACTTC CASSQTVEFNEQYF NA TRBV28 NA TRBJ2-7
TGTGCCAGCAGAATCGGGACTGTGAACACTGAAGCTTTCTTT CASRIGTVNTEAFF NA TRBV28 NA TRBJ1-1
TGCACCAGCAGCCAAGTGCCCACAGGGGGTAAATCGACTAATGAAAAACTGTTTTTT CTSSQVPTGGKSTNEKLFF NA TRBV1 NA TRBJ1-4